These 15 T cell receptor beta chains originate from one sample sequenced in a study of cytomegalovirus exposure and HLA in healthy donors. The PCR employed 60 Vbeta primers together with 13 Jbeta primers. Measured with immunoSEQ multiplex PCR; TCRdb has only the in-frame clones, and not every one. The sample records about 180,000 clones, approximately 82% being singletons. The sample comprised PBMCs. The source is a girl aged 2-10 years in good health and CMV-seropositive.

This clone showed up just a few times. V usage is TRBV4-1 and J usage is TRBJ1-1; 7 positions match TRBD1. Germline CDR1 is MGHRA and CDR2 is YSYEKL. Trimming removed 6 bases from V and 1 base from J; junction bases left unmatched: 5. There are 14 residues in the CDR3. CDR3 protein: CASSLGQQNTEAFF. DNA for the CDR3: TGCGCCAGCAGTCTGGGACAGCAGAACACTGAAGCTTTCTTT.

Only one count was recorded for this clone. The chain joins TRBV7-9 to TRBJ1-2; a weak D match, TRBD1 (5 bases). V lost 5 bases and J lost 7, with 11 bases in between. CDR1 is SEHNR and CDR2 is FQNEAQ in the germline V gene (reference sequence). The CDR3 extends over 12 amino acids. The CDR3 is CASSNQGRGYTF. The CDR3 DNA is TGTGCCAGCAGCAACCAGGGCCGTGGCTACACCTTC.

CDR3 protein: CASSIVLSHEQYF. The DNA of the CDR3 is TGTGCCAGTAGTATAGTACTATCCCACGAGCAGTACTTC. This sequence joins TRBV19 and TRBJ2-7; D unresolved. The V end lost 1 base, the J end lost 5 bases, and 9 bases lay between the germline ends. CDR1 is LNHDA and CDR2 is SQIVND in the germline V gene (reference sequence). The CDR3 is 13 amino acids.

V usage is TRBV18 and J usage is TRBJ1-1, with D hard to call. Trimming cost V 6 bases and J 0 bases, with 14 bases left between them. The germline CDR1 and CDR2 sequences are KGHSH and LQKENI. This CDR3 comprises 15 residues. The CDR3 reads CASSSVELMNTEAFF. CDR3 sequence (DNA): TGTGCCAGCTCGTCCGTCGAACTGATGAACACTGAAGCTTTCTTT.

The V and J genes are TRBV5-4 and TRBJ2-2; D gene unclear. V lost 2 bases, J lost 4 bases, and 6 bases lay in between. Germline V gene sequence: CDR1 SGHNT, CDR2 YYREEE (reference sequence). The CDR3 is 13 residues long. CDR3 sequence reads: CASSFPLTGELFF. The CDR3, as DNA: TGTGCCAGCAGCTTTCCCCTCACCGGGGAGCTGTTTTTT.

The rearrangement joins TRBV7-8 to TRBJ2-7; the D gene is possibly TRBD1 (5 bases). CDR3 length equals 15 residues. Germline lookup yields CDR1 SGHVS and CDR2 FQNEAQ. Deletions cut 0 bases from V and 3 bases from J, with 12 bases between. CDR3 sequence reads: CASSLAPQGHYEQYF. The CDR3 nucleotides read TGTGCCAGCAGCTTAGCTCCCCAGGGCCACTACGAGCAGTACTTC. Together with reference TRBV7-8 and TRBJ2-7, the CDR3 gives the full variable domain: GAGVSQSPRYKVAKRGQDVALRCDPISGHVSLFWYQQALGQGPEFLTYFQNEAQLDKSGLPSDRFFAERPEGSVSTLKIQRTQQEDSAVYLCASSLAPQGHYEQYFGPGTRLTVT.

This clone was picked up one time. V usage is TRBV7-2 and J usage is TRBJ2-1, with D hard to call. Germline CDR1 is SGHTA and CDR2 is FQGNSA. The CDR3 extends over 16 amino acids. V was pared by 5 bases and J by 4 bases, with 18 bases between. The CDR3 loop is CASSRAERGPYNEQFF. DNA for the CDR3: TGTGCCAGCAGCCGCGCGGAGAGAGGCCCTTACAATGAGCAGTTCTTC.

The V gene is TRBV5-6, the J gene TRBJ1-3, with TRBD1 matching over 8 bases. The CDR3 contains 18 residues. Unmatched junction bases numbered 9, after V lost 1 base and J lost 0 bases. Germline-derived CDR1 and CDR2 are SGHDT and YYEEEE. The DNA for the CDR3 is TGTGCCAGCAGCTTGTATCCAGGGGGCAGGGTCTCTGGAAACACCATATATTTT. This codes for CASSLYPGGRVSGNTIYF. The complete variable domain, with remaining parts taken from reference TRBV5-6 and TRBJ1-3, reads DAGVTQSPTHLIKTRGQQVTLRCSPKSGHDTVSWYQQALGQGPQFIFQYYEEEERQRGNFPDRFSGHQFPNYSSELNVNALLLGDSALYLCASSLYPGGRVSGNTIYFGEGSWLTVV.

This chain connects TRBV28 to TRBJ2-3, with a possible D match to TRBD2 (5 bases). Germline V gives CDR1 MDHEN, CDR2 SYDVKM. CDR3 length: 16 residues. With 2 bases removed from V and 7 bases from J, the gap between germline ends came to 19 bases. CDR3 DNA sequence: TGTGCCAGCAGTTTAGTGGGGAGAGGGATTCTGAATACGCAGTATTTT. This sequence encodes CASSLVGRGILNTQYF.

CDR3 sequence (DNA): TGTGCCAGCAGCTTAGCCGGGGCAGATACGCAGTATTTT. Translating gives CASSLAGADTQYF. The rearrangement links TRBV7-9 to TRBJ2-3, with a possible D match to TRBD2 (5 bases). Germline V gene lookup returns CDR1 SEHNR and CDR2 FQNEAQ (reference sequence). The CDR3 contains 13 residues. The V gene lost 0 bases and the J gene lost 4 bases, with 5 bases spanning the gap.

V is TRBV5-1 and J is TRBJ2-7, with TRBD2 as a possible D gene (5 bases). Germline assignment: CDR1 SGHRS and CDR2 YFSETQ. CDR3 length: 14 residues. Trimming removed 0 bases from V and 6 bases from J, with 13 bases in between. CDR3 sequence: CASSLDPTRSEQYF. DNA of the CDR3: TGCGCCAGCAGCTTGGACCCAACTAGGTCCGAGCAGTACTTC.

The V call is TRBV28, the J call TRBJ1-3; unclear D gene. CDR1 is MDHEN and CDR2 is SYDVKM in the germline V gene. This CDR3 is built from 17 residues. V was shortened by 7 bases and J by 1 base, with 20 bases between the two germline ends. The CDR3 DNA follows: TGTGCCAGCATCCCATGGAGCAGAACCTCATCTGGAAACACCATATATTTT. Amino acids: CASIPWSRTSSGNTIYF.

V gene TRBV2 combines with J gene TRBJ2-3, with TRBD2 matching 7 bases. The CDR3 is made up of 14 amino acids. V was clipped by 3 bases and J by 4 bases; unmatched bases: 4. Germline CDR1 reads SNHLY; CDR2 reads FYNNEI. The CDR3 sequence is CASSDSAGADTQYF. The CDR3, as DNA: TGTGCCAGCAGTGACTCGGCGGGGGCAGATACGCAGTATTTT.

For the CDR3, the DNA is TGTGCCAGCTCAACGGGACTGACAGGGTCTATTCGTGATGAGCAGTTCTTC. It is translated as CASSTGLTGSIRDEQFF. The V gene is TRBV18, the J gene TRBJ2-1, with a weak D call TRBD1 (7 bases). V dropped 5 bases and J dropped 8 bases, with 25 bases sitting between them. From germline, CDR1 is KGHSH and CDR2 LQKENI. The CDR3 consists of 17 residues.

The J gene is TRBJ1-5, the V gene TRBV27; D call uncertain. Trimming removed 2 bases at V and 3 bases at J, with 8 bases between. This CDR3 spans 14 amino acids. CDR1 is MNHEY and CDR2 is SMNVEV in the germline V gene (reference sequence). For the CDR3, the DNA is TGTGCCAGCAGTTTAGGCAGAAACAATCAGCCCCAGCATTTT. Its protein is CASSLGRNNQPQHF.